Following are 15 T cell receptor beta chains from one sample sequenced in a study of beta chain features in type 1 diabetes. The isolated RNA, all of it, was reverse transcribed, so expressed TCRB transcripts were what got sequenced. Assay: immunoSEQ multiplex PCR; the TCRdb copy retains only in-frame clones and omits some. The sample yields 860,000 or so clones, around a sixth seen once. Sequencing was performed on naive CD4+ T cells from blood. These receptors originate from a woman aged 18-29 years in good health.

This clone was seen only a few times. V and J are TRBV7-2 and TRBJ2-3, with D hard to call. V lost 1 base to trimming and J lost 4 bases, with 15 bases between them. Looked up from germline, CDR1 is SGHTA and CDR2 is FQGNSA. CDR3 length: 16 amino acids. CDR3 amino acids: CASSLVVLGSPDTQYF. The CDR3 nucleotides are TGTGCCAGCAGCTTAGTGGTTCTCGGCAGTCCAGATACGCAGTATTTT.

The chain combines TRBV5-6 with TRBJ2-7; D remains unclear. The ends were cut back, 1 base at V and 4 bases at J, with 9 bases in the middle. Germline CDR1 and CDR2: SGHDT and YYEEEE. This CDR3 contains 13 residues. CDR3 loop: CASSLPGWYEQYF. DNA for the CDR3: TGTGCCAGCAGCTTGCCCGGTTGGTACGAGCAGTACTTC.

In its sample, this clone was seen a few times. The rearrangement uses TRBV4-3 and TRBJ2-7; 11 positions match TRBD1. This CDR3 has 16 residues. V lost 3 bases, J lost 4 bases, and 8 bases stayed unmatched. Germline V gene data show CDR1 as LGHNA and CDR2 as YSLEER. CDR3 in amino acids: CASSQDWTGGDYEQYF. In nucleotides, the CDR3 is TGCGCCAGCAGCCAGGATTGGACAGGGGGCGATTACGAGCAGTACTTC.

V and J are TRBV28 and TRBJ2-7, with TRBD2 matching over 11 bases. The CDR3 sequence is 15 residues long. The J segment lost 3 bases and the V segment lost 7 bases, leaving 8 bases of the junction unmatched. Germline CDR1 MDHEN, CDR2 SYDVKM. The CDR3 sequence: CASIMTSGANYEQYF. The CDR3 region has the DNA TGTGCCAGCATTATGACTAGCGGGGCGAACTACGAGCAGTACTTC.

For this clone: Additional DNA sequences in this sample encode the identical CDR3. V usage is TRBV19 and J usage is TRBJ2-3; D not certain. CDR1 is LNHDA, CDR2 SQIVND, per germline (reference sequence). The CDR3 is made up of 12 amino acids. The V end was cut by 1 base, the J end by 5 bases, with 4 bases between. The CDR3 loop reads CASSIGGDTQYF. DNA for the CDR3: TGTGCCAGTAGTATAGGGGGAGATACGCAGTATTTT.

This clone occurred a few times. This sequence joins TRBV7-2 and TRBJ1-1; D gene uncertain. Germline V gene lookup returns CDR1 SGHTA and CDR2 FQGNSA. V was trimmed by 2 bases and J by 1 base, leaving 11 bases between them. The CDR3 extends over 15 amino acids. CDR3 DNA sequence: TGTGCCAGCAGCTTACGGGCTGAGCCGAACACTGAAGCTTTCTTT. Its protein is CASSLRAEPNTEAFF.

This clone was seen a few times. CDR3: CASSTTENANYGYTF. As DNA, the CDR3 is TGTGCCAGCAGCACTACAGAGAACGCTAACTATGGCTACACCTTC. The chain joins TRBV21-1 to TRBJ1-2; TRBD1 was called by the table and not checked on the DNA. TRBV21-1 has pseudogene status. The length of the CDR3 is 15 residues.

This rearrangement joins TRBV27 to TRBJ2-2; no clear D gene. The CDR3 length is 15 residues. The V end was cut by 2 bases, the J end by 4 bases, with 11 bases between. Germline-derived CDR1 and CDR2 are MNHEY and SMNVEV (reference sequence). The CDR3 nucleotides read TGTGCCAGCAGTTTAGGATTGCTCTCCACCGGGGAGCTGTTTTTT. Protein product: CASSLGLLSTGELFF.

The rearrangement links TRBV5-4 to TRBJ1-2; TRBD1 aligns across 8 bases. The V and J ends lost 2 bases and 4 bases, in that order; junction bases with no gene match: 10. The CDR3 has 16 residues. Germline CDR1 is SGHNT and CDR2 is YYREEE (reference sequence). As DNA, the CDR3 is TGTGCCAGCAGCTTAGCGCCGGGACAGGATTTCTATGGCTACACCTTC. This codes for CASSLAPGQDFYGYTF.

This clone was detected only a few times. CDR3 protein: CASSPGLGSQETQYF. Here the CDR3 DNA reads TGTGCCAGCAGTCCCGGCCTAGGGAGCCAAGAGACCCAGTACTTC. This chain joins TRBV9 and TRBJ2-5, with D maybe TRBD2 (5 bases). The germline gives CDR1 SGDLS, CDR2 YYNGEE. This CDR3 is built from 15 residues. The germline V and J ends were trimmed by 5 bases and 1 base, with 15 bases remaining between them.

The chain couples TRBV9 to TRBJ2-5, with D possibly TRBD1 on 6 matching bases. Near its end, the DNA agrees better with TRBJ2-7, so the J call may be wrong. CDR3 length: 13 amino acids. Looked up from germline, CDR1 is SGDLS and CDR2 is YYNGEE. CDR3 amino acids: CASSVNPGDEQYF. In DNA form, the CDR3 reads TGTGCCAGCAGCGTAAATCCAGGGGACGAGCAGTACTTC.

Worth noting for this clone: The identical CDR3 is also encoded by other nucleotide sequences in the sample. The chain has TRBV18 and TRBJ2-2, with 9 bases matching TRBD2. Per the germline V gene, CDR1 is KGHSH and CDR2 is LQKENI. The CDR3 extends over 16 amino acids. Trimming took 1 base from V and 0 from J; bases not matched to a gene: 0. The CDR3, as DNA: TGTGCCAGCTCACCACGACTAGCGGCGAACACCGGGGAGCTGTTTTTT. This encodes CASSPRLAANTGELFF.

The J gene is TRBJ2-1, the V gene TRBV5-6, with 12 bases that match TRBD2. CDR1 and CDR2 (germline): SGHDT, YYEEEE. Germline trimming cut 1 base from V and 7 bases from J; bases unmatched to any gene: 6. The CDR3 is 16 amino acids. The DNA for the CDR3 is TGTGCCAGCAGCTTGCAATCTAGCGGGAGGGGAAATGAGCAGTTCTTC. Its protein product is CASSLQSSGRGNEQFF.

This chain connects TRBV18 to TRBJ1-5, with D unresolved. CDR3 size: 14 residues. The germline V and J ends were trimmed by 0 bases and 5 bases, with 8 bases remaining between them. Looked up from germline, CDR1 is KGHSH and CDR2 is LQKENI. DNA for the CDR3: TGTGCCAGCTCACCACCGGGAGCCGATCAGCCCCAGCATTTT. This encodes CASSPPGADQPQHF.

The V call is TRBV7-2, the J call TRBJ2-1, with D uncertain. Trimming left V 5 bases short and J 2 bases short, with 7 bases between. There are 13 residues in the CDR3. In germline, CDR1 is SGHTA, CDR2 FQGNSA. The CDR3 DNA sequence: TGTGCCAGCAGCCCGGACGCCTACAATGAGCAGTTCTTC. Protein sequence: CASSPDAYNEQFF.